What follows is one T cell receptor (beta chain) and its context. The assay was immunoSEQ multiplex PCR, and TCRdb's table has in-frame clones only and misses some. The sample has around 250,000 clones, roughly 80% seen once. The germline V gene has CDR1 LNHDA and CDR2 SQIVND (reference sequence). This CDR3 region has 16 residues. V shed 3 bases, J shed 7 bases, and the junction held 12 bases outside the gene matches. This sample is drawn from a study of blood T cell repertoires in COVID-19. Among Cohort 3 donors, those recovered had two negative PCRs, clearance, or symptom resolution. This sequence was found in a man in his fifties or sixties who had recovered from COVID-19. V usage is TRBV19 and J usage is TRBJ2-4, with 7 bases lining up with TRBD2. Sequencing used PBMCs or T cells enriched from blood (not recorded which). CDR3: CASSIPAGTLRNIQYF. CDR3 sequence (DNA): TGTGCCAGTAGTATTCCAGCGGGAACGCTGAGGAACATTCAGTACTTC. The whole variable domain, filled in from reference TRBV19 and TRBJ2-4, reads DGGITQSPKYLFRKEGQNVTLSCEQNLNHDAMYWYRQDPGQGLRLIYYSQIVNDFQKGDIAEGYSVSREKKESFPLTVTSAQKNPTAFYLCASSIPAGTLRNIQYFGAGTRLSVL.